These T cell receptor beta chains were read from a single sample in a study of beta chain features in type 1 diabetes. The method was immunoSEQ multiplex PCR; TCRdb's version includes in-frame clones alone and lacks a portion of them. The sample shows 250,000 to 300,000 clones, 14% of them seen only once. The sequencing sample was made of naive CD4+ T cells from blood. Receptors originate from a man younger than 40 with type 1 diabetes. CDR3s include the opening cysteine and the closing phenylalanine or tryptophan. The order of the fields is D gene, V gene, J gene, clone size, CDR3 protein, CDR3 DNA. A D gene is named only where the DNA matches it firmly. The size of a clone is reported for some rows only, either as once, few or many, or as a class for expanded clones.

>TRBD1|TRBV5-4|TRBJ2-5|few
CASSIGTGQETQYF
TGTGCCAGCAGCATAGGGACAGGCCAAGAGACCCAGTACTTC
>NA|TRBV9|TRBJ1-5|NA
CASSVDRAGQPQHF
TGTGCCAGCAGCGTAGACAGGGCTGGTCAGCCCCAGCATTTT
>TRBD1|TRBV27|TRBJ1-1|NA
CASKYVDRANTEAFF
TGTGCCAGCAAATACGTGGACAGGGCGAACACTGAAGCTTTCTTT
>NA|TRBV18|TRBJ1-1|NA
CASSPPPGYKAFF
TGTGCCAGCTCACCACCGCCGGGTTATAAAGCTTTCTTT
>TRBD2|TRBV28|TRBJ2-3|few
CASRLVGLAGEIDTQYF
TGTGCCAGCAGACTCGTTGGACTAGCGGGAGAGATAGATACGCAGTATTTT
>TRBD1|TRBV7-9|TRBJ2-1|NA
CASSPGQGPYNEQFF
TGTGCCAGCAGCCCCGGACAGGGCCCCTACAATGAGCAGTTCTTC
>TRBD1|TRBV5-4|TRBJ1-1|few
CASSPSDRGREDTEAFF
TGTGCCAGCAGCCCATCGGACAGGGGGCGAGAAGACACTGAAGCTTTCTTT
>NA|TRBV28|TRBJ2-2|few
CASSSRSSGELFF
TGTGCCAGCAGCTCCCGATCTAGCGGGGAGCTGTTTTTT
>TRBD1|TRBV28|TRBJ2-1|few
CASSSTIDRGNYNEQFF
TGTGCCAGCAGTTCAACCATCGACAGGGGGAACTACAATGAGCAGTTCTTC
>TRBD1|TRBV13|TRBJ1-1|few
CASSSGTGVPITEAFF
TGTGCCAGCAGCTCCGGGACAGGGGTCCCTATCACTGAAGCTTTCTTT
>NA|TRBV28|TRBJ1-1|few
CASSLTPVRIEAFF
TGTGCCAGCAGTCTGACACCCGTTAGGATTGAAGCTTTCTTT
>TRBD2|TRBV5-4|TRBJ2-3|few
CASSLAVGRANGDTQYF
TGTGCCAGCAGCTTGGCCGTTGGGAGGGCCAACGGAGATACGCAGTATTTT
>NA|TRBV28|TRBJ1-5|NA
CASSFFRDSNQPQHF
TGTGCCAGCAGTTTTTTCAGGGATAGCAATCAGCCCCAGCATTTT
>NA|TRBV27|TRBJ2-2|NA
CASSFRAVNTGELFF
TGTGCCAGCAGTTTTCGAGCGGTAAACACCGGGGAGCTGTTTTTT
>NA|TRBV6-6|TRBJ2-6|few
CASSYGSSGANVLTF
TGTGCCAGCAGTTACGGGAGCTCTGGGGCCAACGTCCTGACTTTC
>NA|TRBV19|TRBJ1-1|NA
CAGTQGSEAFF
TGTGCGGGAACTCAGGGCAGTGAAGCTTTCTTT
>TRBD2|TRBV4-3|TRBJ2-7|NA
CASSRDSGVAYEQYF
TGCGCCAGCAGCCGGGATAGCGGGGTGGCCTACGAGCAGTACTTC
>NA|TRBV19|TRBJ2-1|NA
CASSPSPRGEQFF
TGTGCCAGTAGCCCAAGCCCCAGGGGTGAGCAGTTCTTC
>TRBD2|TRBV28|TRBJ2-1|few
CASNPAGGTYNEQFF
TGTGCCAGCAACCCGGCGGGGGGAACCTACAATGAGCAGTTCTTC
>NA|TRBV6-5|TRBJ2-5|few
CASSYSYRGGETQYF
TGTGCCAGCAGTTACTCGTACAGGGGAGGAGAGACCCAGTACTTC
>NA|TRBV18|TRBJ2-7|NA
CASSPQQGAHYEQYF
TGTGCCAGCTCACCTCAACAGGGCGCACATTACGAGCAGTACTTC
>NA|TRBV28|TRBJ2-5|few
CASSPPRQAFGETQYF
TGTGCCAGCAGTCCACCCAGACAGGCGTTTGGCGAGACCCAGTACTTC
>NA|TRBV7-8|TRBJ1-1|NA
CASSLVSVNTEAFF
TGTGCCAGCAGCTTAGTTTCGGTGAACACTGAAGCTTTCTTT
>NA|TRBV11-1|TRBJ1-1|NA
CASSFGGPREAFF
TGTGCCAGCAGCTTCGGGGGGCCCCGAGAAGCTTTCTTT
>NA|TRBV28|TRBJ2-5|few
CASSLPRETQYF
TGTGCCAGCAGTTTACCCAGAGAGACCCAGTACTTC
>NA|TRBV28|TRBJ2-1|few
CATKEGARYEQFF
TGTGCCACAAAGGAGGGGGCAAGGTATGAGCAGTTCTTC
>TRBD1|TRBV27|TRBJ2-6|NA
CASRATGLDHSGANVLTF
TGTGCCAGCAGGGCGACAGGGCTTGATCACTCTGGGGCCAACGTCCTGACTTTC
>TRBD2|TRBV28|TRBJ2-2|few
CASGGRAWTGELFF
TGTGCGTCGGGCGGGAGGGCCTGGACCGGGGAGCTGTTTTTT
>TRBD1|TRBV7-6|TRBJ2-3|NA
CASSLGRGPDTQYF
TGTGCCAGCAGCTTAGGCAGGGGGCCAGATACGCAGTATTTT
>NA|TRBV9|TRBJ2-5|few
CASSVGLQETQYF
TGTGCCAGCAGCGTAGGACTCCAAGAGACCCAGTACTTC
>TRBD1|TRBV5-1|TRBJ2-1|NA
CASSEDRTYNEQFF
TGCGCCAGCAGCGAGGACAGGACCTACAATGAGCAGTTCTTC
>TRBD1|TRBV7-9|TRBJ2-1|NA
CASSLDRGQSAEQFF
TGTGCCAGCAGCTTAGATAGGGGACAGTCGGCTGAGCAGTTCTTC
>NA|TRBV29-1|TRBJ2-2|few
CSVGGTGELFF
TGCAGCGTTGGAGGAACCGGGGAGCTGTTTTTT
>NA|TRBV10-2|TRBJ1-5|NA
CASSAINGNQPQHF
TGCGCCAGCAGTGCCATCAATGGCAATCAGCCCCAGCATTTT
>NA|TRBV29-1|TRBJ1-2|NA
CSVTMRGDGYTF
TGCAGCGTTACTATGCGGGGAGATGGCTACACCTTC
>NA|TRBV28|TRBJ2-5|NA
CASRHQGIGETQYF
TGTGCCAGCAGACACCAGGGGATCGGGGAGACCCAGTACTTC
>TRBD2|TRBV2|TRBJ2-7|few
CASSRTGGPYEQYF
TGTGCCAGCAGTCGAACGGGAGGGCCCTACGAGCAGTACTTC
>NA|TRBV18|TRBJ2-3|NA
CASSTLREDTQYF
TGTGCCAGCTCAACACTCAGGGAAGATACGCAGTATTTT
>NA|TRBV28|TRBJ2-7|NA
CASSPPRSGVVYHEQYF
TGTGCCAGCAGCCCTCCCCGGTCGGGAGTGGTCTACCACGAGCAGTACTTC
>TRBD1|TRBV7-3|TRBJ2-1|few
CASSQTGGSYNEQFF
TGTGCCAGCAGCCAAACAGGGGGCTCCTACAATGAGCAGTTCTTC
>TRBD1|TRBV27|TRBJ2-5|NA
CASSSDRQETQYF
TGTGCCAGCAGTTCGGACAGGCAAGAGACCCAGTACTTC
>TRBD2|TRBV28|TRBJ2-7|NA
CASSLSSGSYEQYF
TGTGCCAGCAGTTTATCTAGCGGCTCCTACGAGCAGTACTTC
>NA|TRBV2|TRBJ1-4|NA
CASSEEGTTNEKLFF
TGTGCCAGCAGTGAAGAGGGGACTACTAATGAAAAACTGTTTTTT
>NA|TRBV5-4|TRBJ2-1|few
CASRPDLARNEQFF
TGTGCCAGCAGGCCCGACTTAGCGAGGAATGAGCAGTTCTTC
>NA|TRBV7-8|TRBJ1-3|few
CASKTGISGNTIYF
TGTGCCAGCAAAACAGGGATCTCTGGAAACACCATATATTTT
>TRBD2|TRBV5-6|TRBJ2-3|few
CASSTWTSGGTDTQYF
TGTGCCAGCAGCACCTGGACTAGCGGGGGCACAGATACGCAGTATTTT
>TRBD2|TRBV19|TRBJ2-7|few
CASSIRSREGEQYF
TGTGCCAGTAGTATACGCTCCAGGGAGGGCGAGCAGTACTTC
>NA|TRBV2|TRBJ2-3|NA
CASSASRDTQYF
TGTGCCAGCAGTGCCTCCAGAGATACGCAGTATTTT
>TRBD1|TRBV29-1|TRBJ1-1|NA
CTTGDWNTEAFF
TGCACCACAGGGGATTGGAACACTGAAGCTTTCTTT
>TRBD1|TRBV5-1|TRBJ2-7|few
CASSLGQGSYEQYF
TGCGCCAGCAGCTTGGGACAGGGCTCCTACGAGCAGTACTTC
>TRBD1|TRBV9|TRBJ1-2|few
CASEPSGQGTGGYTF
TGTGCCAGCGAGCCGTCGGGACAGGGTACTGGTGGCTACACCTTC
>TRBD1|TRBV18|TRBJ1-2|NA
CASSLLDRGESYGYTF
TGTGCCAGCTCACTGTTGGACAGGGGGGAATCCTATGGCTACACCTTC
>NA|TRBV7-2|TRBJ2-3|NA
CASSFRPRDTQYF
TGTGCCAGCAGCTTCAGGCCGCGCGATACGCAGTATTTT
>NA|TRBV7-9|TRBJ2-1|NA
CASSFGGYEQFF
TGTGCCAGCAGCTTCGGCGGCTACGAGCAGTTCTTC
>NA|TRBV28|TRBJ2-7|NA
CASSPPDSGKPYEQYF
TGTGCCAGCAGTCCCCCGGATAGCGGTAAACCCTACGAGCAGTACTTC
>NA|TRBV7-7|TRBJ2-3|few
CASSLTGGTDTQYF
TGTGCCAGCAGCCTGACAGGAGGCACAGATACGCAGTATTTT
>NA|TRBV11-3|TRBJ1-1|NA
CASSLAGKNTEAFF
TGTGCCAGCAGCTTAGCCGGTAAGAACACTGAAGCTTTCTTT